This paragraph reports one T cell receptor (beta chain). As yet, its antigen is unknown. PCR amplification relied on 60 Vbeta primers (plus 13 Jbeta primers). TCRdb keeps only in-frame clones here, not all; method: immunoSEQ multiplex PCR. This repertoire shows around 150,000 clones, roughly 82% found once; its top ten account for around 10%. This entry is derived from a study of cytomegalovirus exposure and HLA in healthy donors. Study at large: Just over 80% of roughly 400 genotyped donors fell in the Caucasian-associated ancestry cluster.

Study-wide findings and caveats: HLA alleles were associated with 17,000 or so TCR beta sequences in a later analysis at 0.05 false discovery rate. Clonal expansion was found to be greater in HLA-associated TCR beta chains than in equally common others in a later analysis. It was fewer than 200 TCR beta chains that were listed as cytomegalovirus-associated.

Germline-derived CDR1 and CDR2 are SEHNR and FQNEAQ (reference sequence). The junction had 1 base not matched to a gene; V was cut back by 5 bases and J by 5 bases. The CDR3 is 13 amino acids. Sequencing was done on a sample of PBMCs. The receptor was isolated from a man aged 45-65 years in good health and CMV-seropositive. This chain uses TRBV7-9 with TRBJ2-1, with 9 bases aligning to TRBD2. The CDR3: CASSQRGDNEQFF. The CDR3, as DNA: TGTGCCAGCAGCCAGCGGGGGGACAATGAGCAGTTCTTC.